Following are 27 T cell receptor beta chains from one sample sequenced in a study of control samples from healthy donors and cancer patients. Only in-frame clones appear in the TCRdb table, and some are missing; sequencing was by immunoSEQ multiplex PCR. The sample holds 110,000 or so clones, roughly 90% seen once. Sequenced: blood. The receptor set was obtained from a man over 45 in good health.

This sequence joins TRBV7-8 and TRBJ1-1; 11 bases align to TRBD1. Germline assignment: CDR1 SGHVS and CDR2 FQNEAQ. This CDR3 has 15 amino acids. J was trimmed by 6 bases and V by 5 bases; bases with no gene match: 8. For the CDR3, the DNA is TGTGCCAGCAGCCCCTGGACAGGGGGCTTCTCTGAAGCTTTCTTT. Translating gives CASSPWTGGFSEAFF.

V is TRBV18 and J is TRBJ2-4; 10 bases match TRBD1. The trim removed 3 bases at V and 7 bases at J, leaving 12 bases unmatched. The CDR3 has 17 residues. The V gene's germline CDR1 is KGHSH and CDR2 LQKENI. Here the CDR3 DNA reads TGTGCCAGCTCACCTACAATACCCGGGACAGGGGACAACATTCAGTACTTC. Amino acid sequence: CASSPTIPGTGDNIQYF.

The rearrangement links TRBV4-1 to TRBJ2-1; unclear D gene. V lost 0 bases to trimming and J lost 0 bases, with 6 bases between them. The CDR3 is made up of 15 amino acids. The germline gives CDR1 MGHRA, CDR2 YSYEKL. CDR3 region: CASSQEWDSYNEQFF. CDR3 in DNA: TGCGCCAGCAGCCAAGAATGGGACTCCTACAATGAGCAGTTCTTC.

The gene calls are TRBV6-5 and TRBJ2-1; 13 bases agree with TRBD2. V lost 2 bases and J lost 5; bases outside the gene matches: 3. Germline assignment: CDR1 MNHEY and CDR2 SVGAGI. The CDR3 spans 16 residues. CDR3: CASSYGGLAGDNEQFF. CDR3 DNA: TGTGCCAGCAGTTACGGCGGACTAGCGGGGGACAATGAGCAGTTCTTC.

A single count supports this clone. Compared with germline, one end of the junction differs, possibly owing to a read error. This chain joins TRBV5-6 and TRBJ1-2; D not certain. CDR3 length: 11 residues. Germline V gives CDR1 SGHDT, CDR2 YYEEEE. Here the CDR3 DNA reads TGTGCCAGCAGTTTGGCGCATGGCTACACCTTC. Its translation is CASSLAHGYTF.

In this sample, this clone turned up once. The chain uses TRBV6-5 and TRBJ1-2; TRBD1 is a possible D gene (6 bases). Per germline, CDR1 MNHEY and CDR2 SVGAGI. Trimming cost V 6 bases and J 0 bases, with 14 bases left between them. The CDR3 runs 15 residues. Written as DNA, the CDR3 is TGTGCCAGCAGCTTCAGGGGACCCTCTAACTATGGCTACACCTTC. Residues: CASSFRGPSNYGYTF.

This sequence joins TRBV3-1 (or the pseudogene TRBV3-2) and TRBJ1-2; D remains ambiguous. V lost 3 bases, J lost 4 bases, and 9 bases lay in between. CDR1 is LGHDT and CDR2 is YNNKEL in the germline V gene (reference sequence). The CDR3 runs 13 residues. The CDR3: CASSQRASYGYTF. In nucleotides, the CDR3 is TGTGCCAGCAGCCAGAGGGCCAGCTATGGCTACACCTTC.

This clone came up once. The V call is TRBV12-5, the J call TRBJ2-7, with a possible D match to TRBD2 (5 bases). The germline V gene encodes CDR1 LGHNT and CDR2 FRNRAP. Trimming shortened V by 6 bases and J by 2 bases, and 11 bases separated the two germline ends. The CDR3 has 13 residues. CDR3 sequence reads: CASGRDGAYEQYF. DNA of the CDR3: TGTGCTAGTGGCAGAGACGGGGCCTACGAGCAGTACTTC.

This rearrangement joins TRBV9 to TRBJ2-7; weak D call: TRBD2 (6 bases). The CDR3 runs to 16 residues. The germline V gene encodes CDR1 SGDLS and CDR2 YYNGEE. V lost 3 bases to trimming and J lost 7 bases, with 23 bases between them. The CDR3: CASSALTGGAPREQYF. The CDR3 DNA sequence: TGTGCCAGCAGCGCACTCACCGGCGGGGCCCCGAGGGAGCAGTACTTC.

V and J are TRBV3-1 (or the pseudogene TRBV3-2) and TRBJ1-2, with no clear D. The ends were cut back, 3 bases at V and 8 bases at J, with 10 bases in the middle. The germline V gene has CDR1 LGHDT and CDR2 YNNKEL (reference sequence). The CDR3 sequence is 12 residues long. The CDR3 sequence is CASSQGGEGYTF. DNA of the CDR3: TGTGCCAGCAGCCAGGGTGGTGAGGGCTACACCTTC.

CDR3: CASSQVGGTSGYTF. The CDR3 DNA sequence: TGTGCCAGCAGCCAAGTGGGGGGGACTAGTGGCTACACCTTC. This sequence joins TRBV3-1 (or the pseudogene TRBV3-2) and TRBJ1-2; tentatively, D is TRBD1 (5 bases). This CDR3 contains 14 residues. Germline V gene sequence: CDR1 LGHDT, CDR2 YNNKEL (reference sequence). V lost 1 base, J lost 7 bases, and 13 bases lay in between.

V gene TRBV7-2 combines with J gene TRBJ2-5; 11 bases map to TRBD2. This CDR3 region has 16 residues. V shed 2 bases and J 1 base; nucleotides not matched to a gene: 3. CDR1 is SGHTA, CDR2 FQGNSA, per germline. CDR3 bases: TGTGCCAGCAGCTTATGGGGGACTAGCGGCCAAGAGACCCAGTACTTC. Translation gives CASSLWGTSGQETQYF.

The chain combines TRBV7-2 with TRBJ2-3, with D possibly TRBD1 on 6 matching bases. This CDR3 region has 16 residues. Germline V gives CDR1 SGHTA, CDR2 FQGNSA. V was pared by 5 bases and J by 5 bases, with 20 bases between. The DNA of the CDR3 is TGTGCCAGCAGCGGTCGAGCAGGGGTTGCGCGAGATACGCAGTATTTT. Translated: CASSGRAGVARDTQYF.

The chain recombines TRBV21-1 with TRBJ2-5; whether TRBD1, the table's D call, matches the DNA was not checked. TRBV21-1 is deemed a pseudogene. This CDR3 has 15 residues. The DNA of the CDR3 is TGTGCCAGCAGCAGACGGGACAGGGGGCAGGAGACCCAGTACTTC. Translation gives CASSRRDRGQETQYF.

This clone turned up a few times. The V gene is TRBV15, the J gene TRBJ1-2; 9 positions match TRBD1. Trimming at V came to 0 bases and at J to 7 bases, leaving 9 bases not matched to a gene. This CDR3 has 16 residues. Germline V gene data show CDR1 as LNHNV and CDR2 as YYDKDF (reference sequence). CDR3 in DNA: TGTGCCACCAGCAGAGATACGGGACAGGGCTTAGGTGGCTACACCTTC. Its protein is CATSRDTGQGLGGYTF.

V is TRBV5-4 and J is TRBJ2-1; 10 bases line up with TRBD1. The germline CDR1 and CDR2 sequences are SGHNT and YYREEE (reference sequence). The CDR3 contains 17 residues. Trimming removed 0 bases from V and 9 bases from J; junction bases left unmatched: 12. As DNA, the CDR3 is TGTGCCAGCAGCTTGGTGGGGACAGGGGAAAATGGTGGTGAGCAGTTCTTC. Its translation is CASSLVGTGENGGEQFF.

The chain links TRBV7-2 to TRBJ2-1; D is unclear. The CDR3 totals 15 residues. Trimming pared 6 bases from V and 10 bases from J, leaving 22 bases between. Looked up from germline, CDR1 is SGHTA and CDR2 is FQGNSA. The CDR3 is CASRQTPSASGEQFF. The CDR3 DNA reads as TGTGCCAGCAGACAGACTCCATCCGCGTCAGGAGAGCAGTTCTTC.

The chain is built from TRBV6-5 and TRBJ1-2; 10 bases map to TRBD1. The CDR3 contains 14 residues. V gave up 0 bases and J gave up 13 bases; unmatched junction bases: 8. CDR1 is MNHEY and CDR2 is SVGAGI in the germline V gene. The CDR3 sequence: CASSYSRVGQGFTF. The CDR3, as DNA: TGTGCCAGCAGTTACTCGAGGGTGGGACAGGGGTTCACCTTC.

This sequence joins TRBV7-2 and TRBJ2-3, with TRBD2 matching over 10 bases. J lost 0 bases, V lost 0 bases, and 6 bases had no gene match. CDR1 is SGHTA and CDR2 is FQGNSA in the germline V gene. The CDR3 covers 18 residues. DNA of the CDR3: TGTGCCAGCAGCTTAGCGGCTAGCGGGGGAGGTAGCACAGATACGCAGTATTTT. Amino acids: CASSLAASGGGSTDTQYF.

V usage is TRBV19 and J usage is TRBJ2-7; D might be TRBD1 (6 bases). The CDR3 runs to 13 residues. V shed 5 bases and J shed 6 bases, with 14 bases lying between them. Germline CDR1 LNHDA, CDR2 SQIVND (reference sequence). The CDR3 loop is CASSFTGIAEQYF. CDR3 DNA: TGTGCCAGTAGTTTTACAGGGATCGCCGAGCAGTACTTC.

The chain couples TRBV11-2 to TRBJ2-7, with no clear D. The germline CDR1 and CDR2 sequences are SGHAT and FQNNGV. The CDR3 runs 13 residues. Trimming cost V 0 bases and J 3 bases, with 6 bases left between them. The CDR3 sequence: CASSLDRYYEQYF. Here the CDR3 DNA reads TGTGCCAGCAGCTTAGACAGGTACTACGAGCAGTACTTC.

This sequence joins TRBV2 and TRBJ2-7; possibly TRBD1 or TRBD2 for D (5 bases each). The CDR3 consists of 14 residues. V lost 4 bases and J lost 0, with 10 bases in between. Germline loops: CDR1 SNHLY, CDR2 FYNNEI. In DNA form, the CDR3 reads TGTGCCAGCAGTGCGGCAGGGAGCTCCTACGAGCAGTACTTC. Protein sequence: CASSAAGSSYEQYF.

A remark on this clone: The same CDR3 also results from other DNA sequences found in this sample. The V and J genes are TRBV5-1 and TRBJ1-1, with 8 bases aligning to TRBD1. CDR1 and CDR2 from the germline V gene are SGHRS and YFSETQ. The trim removed 3 bases at V and 1 base at J, leaving 5 bases unmatched. The CDR3 is 15 residues long. Here the CDR3 DNA reads TGCGCCAGCAGCTCCCTTGGACAGGGGAACACTGAAGCTTTCTTT. Residues: CASSSLGQGNTEAFF.

The CDR3 bases are TGTGCCAGCACCGAGACAGTGGGGAACACTGAAGCTTTCTTT. This translates into CASTETVGNTEAFF. V gene TRBV25-1 combines with J gene TRBJ1-1, with a possible D match to TRBD1 (5 bases). Germline CDR1 is MGHDK and CDR2 is SYGVNS. V was pared by 7 bases and J by 1 base, with 13 bases between. The CDR3 length is 14 residues.

The chain joins TRBV19 to TRBJ1-1, with 9 bases matching TRBD1. V was clipped by 9 bases and J by 5 bases; unmatched bases: 13. The CDR3 spans 15 residues. Looked up from germline, CDR1 is LNHDA and CDR2 is SQIVND (reference sequence). The CDR3 DNA is TGTGCCAGCTTCAAGGTAACAGGGGGCTATACTGAAGCTTTCTTT. Translating it yields CASFKVTGGYTEAFF.

The rearrangement joins TRBV15 to TRBJ2-2, with D maybe TRBD1 (5 bases). Germline V gene data show CDR1 as LNHNV and CDR2 as YYDKDF (reference sequence). This CDR3 is built from 15 residues. V gave up 5 bases and J gave up 3 bases, with 13 bases separating them. The CDR3 sequence: CATSGLDRYTGELFF. Here the CDR3 DNA reads TGTGCCACCAGCGGTCTCGACAGATACACCGGGGAGCTGTTTTTT.

The chain is built from TRBV5-6 and TRBJ2-5; 7 bases align to TRBD1. The CDR3 length is 15 residues. Germline CDR1 reads SGHDT; CDR2 reads YYEEEE. The V and J ends lost 0 bases and 3 bases, in that order; junction bases with no gene match: 5. The CDR3 is CASSLAGDREETQYF. The DNA of the CDR3 is TGTGCCAGCAGCTTGGCCGGGGACAGAGAAGAGACCCAGTACTTC.